The rows below give T cell receptor beta chains drawn from one sample of a study of regulatory T cells in long-lasting Graves disease. One entry per CDR3 protein, called by TCRdb with MiXCR from the multiplex PCR reads. In the table there are fewer than 600,000 distinct CDR3 sequences, less than 25% of which are singletons. The material sequenced was peripheral blood mononuclear cells (PBMCs), taken when the disease was refractory, from a patient treated with antithyroid drugs. These receptors were obtained from a female donor with Graves disease. The CDR3 runs from the conserved cysteine through the conserved F or W. A D gene is named only where the DNA matches it firmly. The size field is filled for only some rows; it gives once, few, many or a size class.

J	D	V	size	CDR3	DNA
TRBJ2-5	TRBD1	TRBV30	few	CAWSVEQGTTQETQYF	TGTGCCTGGAGTGTCGAACAGGGGACGACTCAAGAGACCCAGTACTTC
TRBJ1-1	TRBD1	TRBV6-1	many	CASSATGVKQGEAFF	TGTGCCAGCAGTGCGACAGGGGTTAAACAGGGTGAAGCTTTCTTT
TRBJ2-7	.	TRBV6-1	many	CASRPGANEQYF	TGTGCCAGCAGACCCGGGGCTAACGAGCAGTACTTC
TRBJ1-6	TRBD1	TRBV20-1	few	CSAKTGLGSPLHF	TGCAGTGCAAAGACAGGGCTCGGCTCACCCCTCCACTTT
TRBJ2-7	.	TRBV2	many	CASSEWGAYEQYF	TGTGCCAGCAGTGAGTGGGGGGCCTACGAGCAGTACTTC
TRBJ1-2	.	TRBV6-1	many	CASRDGLAGYTF	TGTGCCAGCAGGGACGGACTGGCTGGCTACACCTTC
TRBJ1-6	TRBD1	TRBV9	few	CASSARIGQGAGSPLHF	TGTGCCAGCAGCGCCCGAATAGGACAGGGCGCTGGTTCACCCCTCCACTTT
TRBJ2-3	TRBD2	TRBV7-9	few	CASSQGLASDTQYF	TGTGCCAGCAGTCAAGGACTAGCTTCAGATACGCAGTATTTT
TRBJ1-1	.	TRBV28	many	CASSFTPHLNTEAFF	TGTGCCAGCAGTTTTACTCCCCATCTGAACACTGAAGCTTTCTTT
TRBJ2-5	TRBD2	TRBV7-2	many	CASSSTSGAETQYF	TGTGCCAGCAGCTCGACTAGCGGGGCAGAGACCCAGTACTTC
TRBJ2-6	TRBD2	TRBV7-3	few	CASSLAPIAGGHSGANVLTF	TGTGCCAGCAGCCTCGCGCCCATAGCGGGAGGCCACTCTGGGGCCAACGTCCTGACTTTC
TRBJ2-2	.	TRBV4-1	.	CASSHIRNHTGELFF	TGCGCCAGCAGCCATATTAGAAATCACACCGGGGAGCTGTTTTTT
TRBJ2-7	.	TRBV20-1	few	CSAFKQGYEQYF	TGCAGTGCTTTCAAACAGGGATACGAGCAGTACTTC
TRBJ2-1	.	TRBV7-2	.	CASSLSSSNNEQFF	TGTGCCAGCAGCTTATCCAGCAGCAACAATGAGCAGTTCTTC
TRBJ2-5	.	TRBV3-1	few	CASSQNFDTQETQYF	TGTGCCAGCAGCCAAAATTTCGATACGCAAGAGACCCAGTACTTC
TRBJ2-7	.	TRBV5-1	.	CASSLRQGFREQYF	TGCGCCAGCAGCTTGAGGCAGGGGTTTCGGGAGCAGTACTTC
TRBJ2-1	TRBD2	TRBV3-1	.	CASSYSGRADEQFF	TGTGCCAGCAGCTATAGCGGGAGGGCAGATGAGCAGTTCTTC
TRBJ1-2	.	TRBV7-2	many	CASSLAGWGAEGYTF	TGTGCCAGCAGCTTAGCGGGGTGGGGCGCGGAGGGCTACACCTTC
TRBJ1-2	.	TRBV6-2/TRBV6-3	many	CASSYSSTGNYGYTF	TGTGCCAGCAGTTACTCGAGTACGGGTAACTATGGCTACACCTTC
TRBJ1-5	TRBD1	TRBV12-3/TRBV12-4	.	CASSCLGQGGQPQHF	TGTGCCAGCAGTTGCCTCGGACAGGGGGGGCAGCCCCAGCATTTT
TRBJ1-2	.	TRBV7-9	.	CASSLGGTRRGCTF	TGTGCCAGCAGCTTAGGTGGGACGAGACGGGGCTGCACCTTC
TRBJ2-7	.	TRBV6-1	many	CASSPLYRQKTSYEQYF	TGTGCCAGCAGTCCTCTCTATCGACAGAAAACTTCCTACGAGCAGTACTTC
TRBJ1-5	.	TRBV3-1	few	CASSQRAGNQPQHF	TGTGCCAGCAGCCAACGGGCGGGCAATCAGCCCCAGCATTTT
TRBJ2-7	TRBD2	TRBV6-5	many	CASSFTSGGSYEQYF	TGTGCCAGCAGTTTTACTAGCGGGGGCTCCTACGAGCAGTACTTC